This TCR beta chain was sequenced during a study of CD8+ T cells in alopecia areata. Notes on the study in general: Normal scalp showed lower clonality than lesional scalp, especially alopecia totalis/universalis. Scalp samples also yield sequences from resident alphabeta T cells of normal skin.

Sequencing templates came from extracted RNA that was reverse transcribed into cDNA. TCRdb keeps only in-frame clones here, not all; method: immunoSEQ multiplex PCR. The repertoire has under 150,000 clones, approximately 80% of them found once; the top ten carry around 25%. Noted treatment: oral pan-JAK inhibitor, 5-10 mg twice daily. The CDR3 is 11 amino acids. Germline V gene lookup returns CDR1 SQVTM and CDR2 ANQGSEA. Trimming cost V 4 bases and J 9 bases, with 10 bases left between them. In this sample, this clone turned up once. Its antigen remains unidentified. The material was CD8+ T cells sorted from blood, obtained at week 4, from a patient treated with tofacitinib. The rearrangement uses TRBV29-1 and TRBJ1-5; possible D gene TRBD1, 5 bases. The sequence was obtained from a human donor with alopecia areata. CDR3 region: CSVGGDRPQHF. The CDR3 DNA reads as TGCAGCGTTGGGGGGGATCGGCCCCAGCATTTT.